One sample yielded the 18 T cell receptor beta chains listed below, sequenced in a study of control samples from healthy donors and cancer patients. Method: immunoSEQ multiplex PCR; TCRdb's copy keeps in-frame clones and lacks some. The sample records approximately 92,000 clones, 85% to 95% being singletons. Material for sequencing was blood. The source of these receptors is a woman in her twenties or thirties in good health.

This clone is a singleton in its sample. The J gene is TRBJ1-2, the V gene TRBV11-3, with D perhaps TRBD1 (5 bases). This CDR3 spans 14 amino acids. The V end was cut by 5 bases, the J end by 7 bases, with 17 bases between. Germline CDR1 reads SGHNT; CDR2 reads YENEEA. The CDR3 DNA reads TGTGCCAGCAGCCGTGGGGAAGGGGCAGGTGGCTACACCTTC. This translates into CASSRGEGAGGYTF.

The V call is TRBV5-4, the J call TRBJ2-1; maybe TRBD2 (6 bases). Trimming took 4 bases from V and 2 from J, leaving 13 bases between them. This CDR3 spans 15 amino acids. From germline, CDR1 is SGHNT and CDR2 YYREEE (reference sequence). The CDR3, as DNA: TGTGCCAGCAGCCAAGGGACTCCTACCTACAATGAGCAGTTCTTC. It yields the protein CASSQGTPTYNEQFF.

The chain uses TRBV10-2 and TRBJ1-3, with D perhaps matching TRBD1 (6 bases). This CDR3 comprises 17 residues. V shed 4 bases and J shed 0 bases, with 16 bases lying between them. Germline V gene lookup returns CDR1 WSHSY and CDR2 SAAADI. In DNA, the CDR3 is TGCGCCAGCAGTGGAGGGGGGCCTGATGACTCTGGAAACACCATATATTTT. As protein: CASSGGGPDDSGNTIYF.

The genes are TRBV7-9 and TRBJ2-7; TRBD2 is a possible D gene (5 bases). CDR3 size: 14 residues. CDR1 is SEHNR and CDR2 is FQNEAQ in the germline V gene (reference sequence). V shed 1 base and J shed 5 bases, with 12 bases lying between them. CDR3 DNA sequence: TGTGCCAGCAGCTTAGTGGAGAGGGAAGACGAGCAGTACTTC. This encodes CASSLVEREDEQYF.

This chain links TRBV11-2 with TRBJ1-5; D is unclear. The CDR3 is 11 amino acids. Germline V gene lookup returns CDR1 SGHAT and CDR2 FQNNGV. Trimming removed 7 bases from V and 6 bases from J, with 7 bases in between. The CDR3 is CASIPIQPQHF. The CDR3 bases are TGTGCCAGCATCCCTATTCAGCCCCAGCATTTT.

The CDR3 nucleotides are TGTGCCAGCAGTCCAGAGGGCAGAAGCTATGGCTACACCTTC. Translation gives CASSPEGRSYGYTF. The chain joins TRBV27 to TRBJ1-2; D gene ambiguous. There are 14 residues in the CDR3. Trimming took 5 bases from V and 4 from J, leaving 14 bases between them. Germline V gene lookup returns CDR1 MNHEY and CDR2 SMNVEV (reference sequence).

The V call is TRBV7-8, the J call TRBJ1-4, with 7 positions matching TRBD1. This CDR3 has 15 residues. Germline CDR1 reads SGHVS; CDR2 reads FQNEAQ. J was trimmed by 3 bases and V by 5 bases; bases with no gene match: 6. CDR3 amino acids: CASSAKGASNEKLFF. CDR3 DNA: TGTGCCAGCAGCGCAAAGGGGGCTTCTAATGAAAAACTGTTTTTT.

The chain joins TRBV28 to TRBJ1-5, with D possibly TRBD1 on 6 matching bases. The CDR3 runs 15 residues. Germline V gives CDR1 MDHEN, CDR2 SYDVKM. Trimming pared 3 bases from V and 3 bases from J, leaving 12 bases between. CDR3 residues: CASSFPGQPNQPQHF. The CDR3, as DNA: TGTGCCAGCAGTTTCCCGGGACAACCCAATCAGCCCCAGCATTTT.

The chain recombines TRBV12-5 with TRBJ2-5; unclear D gene. Germline CDR1 reads LGHNT; CDR2 reads FRNRAP. This CDR3 is built from 12 residues. Trimming left V 3 bases short and J 0 bases short, with 2 bases between. The CDR3 here is CASGFNQETQYF. The CDR3 bases are TGTGCTAGTGGTTTCAACCAAGAGACCCAGTACTTC.

The chain joins TRBV2 to TRBJ2-5; D perhaps matches TRBD1 (5 bases). V lost 9 bases, J lost 2 bases, and 10 bases lay in between. The germline CDR1 and CDR2 sequences are SNHLY and FYNNEI. The CDR3 extends over 12 amino acids. The CDR3 bases are TGTGCCAGTAAGGACATACAAGAGACCCAGTACTTC. Translation gives CASKDIQETQYF.

The chain has TRBV5-1 and TRBJ1-6, with 8 bases identical to TRBD1. The germline CDR1 and CDR2 sequences are SGHRS and YFSETQ. J gave up 0 bases and V 0 bases, and 2 bases lay outside the gene matches. The length of the CDR3 is 17 residues. The CDR3 spells CASSLGDRSSYNSPLHF. CDR3 nucleotides: TGCGCCAGCAGCTTGGGGGACAGGAGCTCCTATAATTCACCCCTCCACTTT.

V gene TRBV5-1 combines with J gene TRBJ2-2; D ambiguous. Trimming cost V 3 bases and J 4 bases, with 13 bases left between them. Germline values: CDR1 SGHRS, CDR2 YFSETQ. The CDR3 has 15 residues. This chain's CDR3 is CASSSDTTFTGELFF. CDR3 nucleotide sequence: TGCGCCAGCAGCTCAGACACTACCTTCACCGGGGAGCTGTTTTTT. Complete variable domain (other parts from reference TRBV5-1 and TRBJ2-2): KAGVTQTPRYLIKTRGQQVTLSCSPISGHRSVSWYQQTPGQGLQFLFEYFSETQRNKGNFPGRFSGRQFSNSRSEMNVSTLELGDSALYLCASSSDTTFTGELFFGEGSRLTVL.

The rearrangement joins TRBV5-4 to TRBJ2-7; no clear D. Trimming cost V 2 bases and J 1 base, with 7 bases left between them. Germline V gene sequence: CDR1 SGHNT, CDR2 YYREEE (reference sequence). The CDR3 length is 13 residues. The CDR3 region has the DNA TGTGCCAGCAGCTTATCCCAATCCTACGAGCAGTACTTC. Its protein product is CASSLSQSYEQYF.

Of note for this clone: One end of the junction is discordant with germline, which a read error may explain. In nucleotides, the CDR3 is TGCGCCAGCAGCGAGTCGACCGTCTACGAGCAGTACTTC. Protein product: CASSESTVYEQYF. This chain joins TRBV10-2 and TRBJ2-7; no clear D. This CDR3 is built from 13 residues. CDR1 WSHSY and CDR2 SAAADI come from the germline V gene.

V is TRBV27 and J is TRBJ1-6; D gene unclear. Germline lookup yields CDR1 MNHEY and CDR2 SMNVEV (reference sequence). Trimming took off 5 bases at V and 13 bases at J, with 15 bases between the two ends. The CDR3 runs to 13 residues. The CDR3 is CASSTRTSGPLHF. DNA of the CDR3: TGTGCCAGCAGTACAAGGACCTCGGGCCCCCTCCACTTT.

The chain employs TRBV13 and TRBJ2-4, with D perhaps being TRBD1 or TRBD2 (6 bases each). The germline gives CDR1 PRHDT, CDR2 FYEKMQ (reference sequence). This CDR3 is 15 amino acids long. V was trimmed by 5 bases and J by 1 base, leaving 12 bases between them. Here the CDR3 reads CASSPWGAAKNIQYF. CDR3 DNA sequence: TGTGCCAGCAGCCCTTGGGGGGCTGCCAAAAACATTCAGTACTTC.

V is TRBV6-5 and J is TRBJ1-1, with D possibly matching TRBD1 (5 bases). Trimming took 5 bases from V and 4 from J, leaving 11 bases between them. The CDR3 runs to 13 residues. Germline CDR1 is MNHEY and CDR2 is SVGAGI. The CDR3 protein is CASSNHQGTEAFF. In DNA form, the CDR3 reads TGTGCCAGCAGTAACCACCAGGGCACTGAAGCTTTCTTT.

This clone has only one observation. The chain links TRBV18 to TRBJ1-5; TRBD1 agrees at 7 bases. CDR1 and CDR2 (germline): KGHSH, LQKENI. Germline trimming cut 4 bases from V and 5 bases from J; bases unmatched to any gene: 8. CDR3 length equals 15 residues. The CDR3 sequence is CASSLQGSGYQPQHF. DNA for the CDR3: TGTGCCAGCTCACTACAGGGGTCAGGGTATCAGCCCCAGCATTTT.